What follows are 9 T cell receptor beta chains derived from one specimen sequenced in a study of T cell responses to AZD1222 COVID-19 vaccine. The assay was immunoSEQ multiplex PCR, and TCRdb's table has in-frame clones only and misses some. The data show more than 95,000 clones, with about 93% seen just once and roughly 5% held by the top ten. The sample consisted of peripheral blood, taken on day 0 of AZD1222 vaccination. Every receptor here comes from an adult in good health.

The rearrangement uses TRBV4-2 and TRBJ1-4, with 7 bases identical to TRBD1. The J segment lost 3 bases and the V segment lost 5 bases, leaving 6 bases of the junction unmatched. CDR3 length: 15 residues. The V gene's germline CDR1 is LGHNA and CDR2 YNFKEQ. The CDR3 reads CASSTEGASNEKLFF. The CDR3 DNA reads as TGTGCCAGCAGCACCGAGGGGGCTTCTAATGAAAAACTGTTTTTT.

The gene calls are TRBV5-1 and TRBJ2-3, with 11 bases that match TRBD1. CDR1 is SGHRS, CDR2 YFSETQ, per germline. CDR3 size: 16 residues. V lost 4 bases and J lost 3; bases outside the gene matches: 7. CDR3: CASSDPGQGETDTQYF. The CDR3 region has the DNA TGCGCCAGCAGCGACCCGGGACAGGGGGAGACAGATACGCAGTATTTT. The full variable domain, in which reference TRBV5-1 and TRBJ2-3 provide the parts outside the CDR3, is KAGVTQTPRYLIKTRGQQVTLSCSPISGHRSVSWYQQTPGQGLQFLFEYFSETQRNKGNFPGRFSGRQFSNSRSEMNVSTLELGDSALYLCASSDPGQGETDTQYFGPGTRLTVL.

V and J are TRBV4-1 and TRBJ2-1; D remains ambiguous. V lost 3 bases to trimming and J lost 8 bases, with 23 bases between them. Per germline, CDR1 MGHRA and CDR2 YSYEKL. There are 17 residues in the CDR3. CDR3 loop: CASSQWTLSIGVYEQFF. As DNA, the CDR3 is TGCGCCAGCAGCCAGTGGACCCTTTCAATTGGGGTATATGAGCAGTTCTTC.

This chain joins TRBV7-2 and TRBJ1-1, with no clear D. This CDR3 has 19 amino acids. Germline values: CDR1 SGHTA, CDR2 FQGNSA. V was pared by 1 base and J by 0 bases, with 21 bases between. Here the CDR3 DNA reads TGTGCCAGCAGCTTAGTCGCATTTACAGATTCGTATTTGAACACTGAAGCTTTCTTT. Translating it yields CASSLVAFTDSYLNTEAFF.

This clone was counted a few times. CDR3 coding DNA: TGTGCCAGCAGCGACAACTATGGCTACACCTTC. It specifies CASSDNYGYTF. The rearrangement joins TRBV11-3 to TRBJ1-2; D gene uncertain. Germline V gene sequence: CDR1 SGHNT, CDR2 YENEEA. The CDR3 runs 11 residues. Trimming took off 5 bases at V and 2 bases at J, with 3 bases between the two ends.

This chain uses TRBV7-2 with TRBJ2-7; maybe TRBD1 (6 bases). The CDR3 length is 13 residues. Trimming left V 5 bases short and J 5 bases short, with 13 bases between. Per germline, CDR1 SGHTA and CDR2 FQGNSA. In DNA, the CDR3 is TGTGCCAGCAGCCCCGGGACAATGAACGAGCAGTACTTC. Residues: CASSPGTMNEQYF.

The chain carries TRBV30 and TRBJ2-2; D not certain. The germline V gene has CDR1 GTSNPN and CDR2 SVGIG (reference sequence). The CDR3 contains 13 residues. V dropped 2 bases and J dropped 1 base, with 5 bases sitting between them. The CDR3 nucleotides read TGTGCCTGGAGTCGAATGAACACCGGGGAGCTGTTTTTT. Translation gives CAWSRMNTGELFF.

This rearrangement joins TRBV6-6 to TRBJ2-2, with D perhaps matching TRBD1 (5 bases). The CDR3 runs 13 residues. The V and J ends lost 6 bases and 2 bases respectively, with 7 bases between them. Germline V CDR1 and CDR2: MNHNY, SVGAGI (reference sequence). CDR3 loop: CASRTDNTGELFF. As DNA, the CDR3 is TGTGCCAGCAGGACAGATAACACCGGGGAGCTGTTTTTT.

The chain uses TRBV10-2 and TRBJ1-5, with D perhaps TRBD1 (5 bases). V lost 3 bases and J 6 bases, leaving 15 bases between the germline ends. This CDR3 region has 15 residues. Germline assignment: CDR1 WSHSY and CDR2 SAAADI. CDR3 protein: CASSDPGYSGQPQHF. The CDR3 DNA reads as TGCGCCAGCAGTGACCCAGGGTATAGTGGTCAGCCCCAGCATTTT.